This paragraph reports one T cell receptor (beta chain). Its target is unknown. This entry belongs to a study of cytomegalovirus exposure and HLA in healthy donors. Findings and caveats of the study: The study put 150 to 200 TCR beta chains on its list as cytomegalovirus-associated. Per a prior analysis, the majority of TCR beta V segments were productive roughly 87% or roughly 30% of the time.

With 60 Vbeta and 13 Jbeta primers, the PCR was carried out. Some clones are missing from TCRdb's copy, which holds only in-frame ones; the method was immunoSEQ multiplex PCR. Of 150,000 to 200,000 clones detected, roughly 80% appear once; the ten largest clones hold 1% to 1.5%. V lost 4 bases and J lost 0; bases outside the gene matches: 7. This CDR3 has 16 residues. Per the germline V gene, CDR1 is SGHKS and CDR2 is YYEKEE (reference sequence). V and J are TRBV5-5 and TRBJ2-1; 7 bases align to TRBD1. Specimen: PBMCs. This clonotype was sampled from a man between 50 and 59 years old in good health and CMV-seropositive. The chain's CDR3 is CASSPRDSYSYNEQFF. CDR3 sequence (DNA): TGTGCCAGCAGCCCCCGGGACAGCTACTCCTACAATGAGCAGTTCTTC.